The 21 T cell receptor beta chains presented below share a single source sample, sequenced in a study of PD-1 blockade in mismatch repair-deficient tumors. Profiled with immunoSEQ multiplex PCR; TCRdb holds only in-frame clones, not every one. The table lists roughly 16,000 clones, 84% of them singletons. The sequencing here drew on PBMCs, taken 4 weeks after starting pembrolizumab. All receptors derive from an adult with mismatch repair-deficient cancer.

V and J are TRBV25-1 and TRBJ2-3; D is ambiguous. Germline assignment: CDR1 MGHDK and CDR2 SYGVNS. This CDR3 region has 14 residues. V was cut by 0 bases and J by 2 bases, with 6 bases left in between. CDR3 protein: CASSEYPNTDTQYF. The CDR3 DNA is TGTGCCAGCAGTGAATATCCCAACACAGATACGCAGTATTTT.

V and J are TRBV5-1 and TRBJ2-5, with 7 bases identical to TRBD2. Germline CDR1 SGHRS, CDR2 YFSETQ. The CDR3 is made up of 16 amino acids. After removal of 0 bases from V and 4 bases from J, the junction contained 9 bases not matched to a gene. The CDR3 DNA sequence: TGCGCCAGCAGCTTGGCCTGGGAGGGCCCAAGAGAGACCCAGTACTTC. It is translated as CASSLAWEGPRETQYF.

The CDR3 region has the DNA TGTGCCAGCTCACCACCGTCGAGACAGAACTACGAGCAGTACTTC. The encoded protein is CASSPPSRQNYEQYF. This rearrangement joins TRBV18 to TRBJ2-7; TRBD1 is a possible D gene (5 bases). Trimming stripped 0 bases from V and 3 bases from J, with 12 bases between. The CDR3 is 15 residues long. The germline CDR1 and CDR2 sequences are KGHSH and LQKENI. Full variable domain (missing parts from reference TRBV18 and TRBJ2-7): NAGVMQNPRHLVRRRGQEARLRCSPMKGHSHVYWYRQLPEEGLKFMVYLQKENIIDESGMPKERFSAEFPKEGPSILRIQQVVRGDSAAYFCASSPPSRQNYEQYFGPGTRLTVT.

The chain couples TRBV5-1 to TRBJ2-1, with 7 bases that match TRBD2. The CDR3 covers 18 residues. V trimming: 3 bases; J trimming: 3 bases; junction bases outside the gene matches: 15. Per germline, CDR1 SGHRS and CDR2 YFSETQ. DNA for the CDR3: TGCGCCAGCAGCTCACAATCCGGGTGGCTAGCGGACTACAATGAGCAGTTCTTC. This encodes CASSSQSGWLADYNEQFF.

The V call is TRBV5-1, the J call TRBJ2-1; 14 bases align to TRBD2. The CDR3 is made up of 14 amino acids. With V trimmed by 4 bases and J by 10 bases, 4 bases remained unmatched. The germline CDR1 and CDR2 sequences are SGHRS and YFSETQ. The CDR3 protein is CASSAGTSGREQFF. In nucleotides, the CDR3 is TGCGCCAGCAGCGCCGGGACTAGCGGGAGAGAGCAGTTCTTC.

This chain connects TRBV7-8 to TRBJ1-2; D is perhaps TRBD1 (6 bases). V gave up 5 bases and J gave up 8 bases, with 18 bases separating them. Germline CDR1 reads SGHVS; CDR2 reads FQNEAQ. The CDR3 is 14 residues long. In DNA form, the CDR3 reads TGTGCCAGCAGCGCAGTTGGGGGGGCAAGGGGCTACACCTTC. It encodes CASSAVGGARGYTF.

DNA for the CDR3: TGTGCCAGCAGATCCGGACTAGCGGGTTCATCCACCGGGGAGCTGTTTTTT. Translation: CASRSGLAGSSTGELFF. This chain connects TRBV7-3 to TRBJ2-2, with 11 bases identical to TRBD2. This CDR3 spans 17 amino acids. V gave up 6 bases and J gave up 4 bases; unmatched junction bases: 10. The germline V gene encodes CDR1 SGHTA and CDR2 FQGTGA.

Concerning this clone: The junction differs from germline at one of its ends, possibly a read error. The rearrangement links TRBV7-7 to TRBJ2-2; 8 bases are a match to TRBD1. Per germline, CDR1 SSHAT and CDR2 FNYEAQ (reference sequence). The length of the CDR3 is 14 residues. The CDR3 DNA is TGTGCTAGCAGACCGGACAGGGTGGCCGGGGAGCTGTTTTTT. Protein sequence: CASRPDRVAGELFF.

The chain is built from TRBV5-4 and TRBJ2-5; 11 nucleotides line up with TRBD1. CDR3 length equals 16 residues. Germline V gene lookup returns CDR1 SGHNT and CDR2 YYREEE (reference sequence). V lost 1 base and J lost 5; bases outside the gene matches: 7. CDR3 protein: CASSLPRDRGEETQYF. In nucleotides, the CDR3 is TGTGCCAGCAGCTTGCCTCGGGACAGGGGGGAGGAGACCCAGTACTTC.

The chain combines TRBV5-5 with TRBJ1-4, with a possible D match to TRBD1 (6 bases). Looked up from germline, CDR1 is SGHKS and CDR2 is YYEKEE (reference sequence). The CDR3 extends over 16 amino acids. Deletions cut 3 bases from V and 6 bases from J, with 18 bases between. The chain's CDR3 is CASSSVGGQMYEKLFF. DNA of the CDR3: TGTGCCAGCAGCTCAGTGGGCGGACAGATGTATGAAAAACTGTTTTTT.

A single count supports this clone. The chain links TRBV9 to TRBJ2-3; tentatively, D is TRBD2 (6 bases). There are 15 residues in the CDR3. Germline V CDR1 and CDR2: SGDLS, YYNGEE. The ends were cut back, 0 bases at V and 3 bases at J, with 11 bases in the middle. The CDR3 sequence is CASSVASAYTDTQYF. DNA for the CDR3: TGTGCCAGCAGCGTAGCTAGCGCCTATACAGATACGCAGTATTTT.

The chain employs TRBV30 and TRBJ1-2; D may be TRBD1 (6 bases). Germline V CDR1 and CDR2: GTSNPN, SVGIG (reference sequence). The CDR3 is 14 amino acids. V lost 5 bases and J lost 4, with 17 bases in between. CDR3 loop: CAWDDRDTVYGYTF. CDR3 in DNA: TGTGCCTGGGATGATCGGGACACTGTCTATGGCTACACCTTC. Full variable domain (outside the CDR3, taken from reference TRBV30 and TRBJ1-2): SQTIHQWPATLVQPVGSPLSLECTVEGTSNPNLYWYRQAAGRGLQLLFYSVGIGQISSEVPQNLSASRPQDRQFILSSKKLLLSDSGFYLCAWDDRDTVYGYTFGSGTRLTVV.

This chain uses TRBV5-1 with TRBJ2-3; maybe TRBD1 (6 bases). V was clipped by 6 bases and J by 0 bases, with 14 bases between them. The CDR3 has 15 amino acids. CDR1 is SGHRS and CDR2 is YFSETQ in the germline V gene. The CDR3: CASTPDRTSTDTQYF. DNA for the CDR3: TGCGCCAGCACCCCTGACAGGACTAGCACAGATACGCAGTATTTT.

The chain has TRBV15 and TRBJ1-2; TRBD1 aligns across 9 bases. CDR3 length equals 15 residues. CDR1 and CDR2 from the germline V gene are LNHNV and YYDKDF (reference sequence). J was trimmed by 5 bases and V by 1 base; bases with no gene match: 5. The CDR3: CATSRVADRGYGYTF. CDR3 sequence (DNA): TGTGCCACCAGCAGAGTGGCCGACAGGGGGTATGGCTACACCTTC.

There are a few counts of this clone. The chain links TRBV19 to TRBJ2-1; TRBD2 agrees at 11 bases. The germline V gene has CDR1 LNHDA and CDR2 SQIVND (reference sequence). Unmatched junction bases numbered 4, after V lost 5 bases and J lost 7 bases. CDR3 length: 14 amino acids. In DNA form, the CDR3 reads TGTGCCAGTAGTTCTAGCGGGAGGTGGAATGAGCAGTTCTTC. Its translation: CASSSSGRWNEQFF. The full variable domain, in which reference TRBV19 and TRBJ2-1 provide the parts outside the CDR3, is DGGITQSPKYLFRKEGQNVTLSCEQNLNHDAMYWYRQDPGQGLRLIYYSQIVNDFQKGDIAEGYSVSREKKESFPLTVTSAQKNPTAFYLCASSSSGRWNEQFFGPGTRLTVL.

This rearrangement joins TRBV28 to TRBJ2-5; 12 bases align to TRBD1. The CDR3 is 14 residues long. J lost 5 bases, V lost 8 bases, and 6 bases had no gene match. Germline loops: CDR1 MDHEN, CDR2 SYDVKM. CDR3 residues: CASWGQGAGETQYF. The CDR3 region has the DNA TGTGCCAGCTGGGGACAGGGGGCCGGGGAGACCCAGTACTTC.

V and J are TRBV9 and TRBJ2-5; D possibly corresponds to TRBD1 (6 bases). Deletions cut 0 bases from V and 9 bases from J, with 12 bases between. Germline-derived CDR1 and CDR2 are SGDLS and YYNGEE. The CDR3 extends over 13 amino acids. This CDR3 reads CASSVEGDRAQYF. CDR3 coding DNA: TGTGCCAGCAGCGTAGAGGGGGATAGAGCCCAGTACTTC.

This clone was found a few times. This sequence joins TRBV19 and TRBJ2-7; D might be TRBD1 (6 bases). Deletions cut 5 bases from V and 1 base from J, with 12 bases between. This CDR3 is built from 14 residues. Germline V lookup: CDR1 LNHDA, CDR2 SQIVND (reference sequence). This CDR3 is CASSGRQVSYEQYF. The DNA of the CDR3 is TGTGCCAGTAGTGGAAGACAGGTTTCCTACGAGCAGTACTTC.

This clone turned up a few times. The chain's CDR3 is CASSKPRTSGKSYEQYF. The CDR3 DNA reads as TGTGCCAGCAGCAAACCCCGGACTAGCGGGAAAAGCTACGAGCAGTACTTC. The chain combines TRBV21-1 with TRBJ2-7; the DNA was not used to check the table's D call, TRBD2. TRBV21-1 is shown as a pseudogene. The CDR3 contains 17 residues.

The rearrangement joins TRBV5-4 to TRBJ2-5; possibly TRBD2 for D (5 bases). V dropped 0 bases and J dropped 4 bases, with 7 bases sitting between them. Germline CDR1 and CDR2: SGHNT and YYREEE (reference sequence). The CDR3 is 13 amino acids. CDR3 coding DNA: TGTGCCAGCAGCTTGGCCGGAGGAGAGACCCAGTACTTC. This codes for CASSLAGGETQYF.

This clone appeared once. The gene calls are TRBV6-6 and TRBJ2-7; 9 bases align to TRBD2. J gave up 13 bases and V 4 bases, and 11 bases lay outside the gene matches. CDR1 is MNHNY, CDR2 SVGAGI, per germline (reference sequence). The CDR3 loop spans 13 amino acids. CDR3 amino acids: CASSFSGRSEAYF. For the CDR3, the DNA is TGTGCCAGCAGTTTTAGCGGGAGATCCGAAGCCTACTTC.